The following is a T cell receptor beta chain sequence with its context. Its antigen is currently unknown. The CDR3 sequence is 16 residues long. Germline V gene data show CDR1 as LGHNT and CDR2 as FRNRAP. Trimming removed 2 bases from V and 8 bases from J, with 18 bases in between. The data are from a study of CD8 T cells in ankylosing spondylitis. Broader study findings: In ankylosing spondylitis blood, a motif of roughly eight highly homologous TCR beta variants appeared characteristic.

TCRdb re-derived calls from the 5' RACE reads in MiXCR, one entry per CDR3 protein. The sample holds some 700,000 distinct CDR3 sequences, roughly 19% seen once. The V call is TRBV12-5, the J call TRBJ1-4; D unresolved. Material: blood, either unsorted or a sorted T cell fraction (not recorded which). This TCR was recovered from a male donor with ankylosing spondylitis. The CDR3 sequence is CASGLSAVGLDEKLFF. As DNA, the CDR3 is TGTGCTAGTGGTTTGTCCGCGGTGGGCCTAGACGAAAAACTGTTTTTT.